This record concerns one T cell receptor beta chain sequence. This clone's antigen is unknown. The record has no base qualities; no much larger clone is one base away. Using the deep immunoSEQ assay, multiplex PCR amplified TCR CDR3 regions from genomic DNA. For each cell subset, the extracted genomic DNA was distributed evenly across all wells of several immunoSEQ 96-well plates, and each plate served as one replicate. For sorted subsets, around 200 ng genomic DNA, equal to 25,000 to 35,000 T cell genomes, was loaded into each replicate PCR. The purified libraries were quantified using a Qubit 3.0 fluorometer, sized with a Bioanalyzer 2100, and then quantified again using the KAPA Library Quantification kit. Every immunoSEQ 96-well plate was sequenced on a separate single-read 150-cycle Illumina NextSeq 550 flow cell. The paper's data handling went like this. The immunoSEQ output contained only junctional sequences without quality scores, so filtering could not match that applied to full-length reads. Sequences were annotated with PyIR, a Python wrapper for IgBLAST v1.9, using IMGT germline references to assign V/J genes and CDR3. Reads were removed for weak V/J assignments (E-value above 1e-6), missing CDR3, stop codons, out-of-frame junctions, or ambiguous translated residues. V3J clonotypes were defined as sequences sharing an identical inferred V gene, J gene, and CDR3 amino acid sequence. Percentage overlap between repertoires was calculated by dividing the number of shared unique clonotypes by the size of the smaller repertoire. RTK rarefaction, the Chao1 estimator, and Recon v2.1 estimates of unobserved clonotypes were used to assess repertoire richness. OLGA was used to compute generation probabilities for all TCRbeta clonotypes that the gDNA method yielded from a few donors. TCRdb took this table from immuneACCESS and kept in-frame rearrangements with V and J called. Such tables lack part of the clones; where checked against another copy, unresolved V genes explain under half of the gap, and the rest is unexplained. V, J and clone size reflect that table, while D and trimming were determined from the DNA. Within this sample are roughly 810,000 clones, with 96% of them counted one time only. Less than 0.25% of the sample is taken by the ten largest.

For the CD8 naive samples, CD45RO-negative cells were positively selected for CCR7, yielding a CD45RA+CCR7+ population from which TemRA cells were excluded. Healthy HIV-negative adults with no recently reported acute infections or vaccinations were included as donors. Every donor was a Caucasian adult living in Nashville, Tennessee, USA. Blood was collected by leukapheresis, and PBMCs were isolated by Ficoll-Histopaque density gradient centrifugation and then cryopreserved in liquid nitrogen vapor phase. Analytical flow cytometry was used to check the purity and quantity of every magnetically sorted T cell population. Each sorted fraction had its genomic DNA isolated and then quantified by UV absorbance on a Nanodrop 2000c. The record originates from a study of shared clonotypes between healthy human individuals (dated by TCRdb to the early 2020s). Study-level background: The cohort included a few men and a couple of women between 18 and 49 years of age. Each donor's leukapheresis produced roughly between roughly 0.9 and 9 billion PBMCs. To increase sequencing depth and limit assay-specific biases, TCR repertoire library preparation and sequencing were carried out by different laboratories using diverse techniques. The study deeply sequenced blood TCR repertoires of about five healthy adults to estimate repertoire size and the extent of clonotype sharing between individuals. For each donor, CD4 naive and CD4 memory were each run on three plates, CD8 naive on two plates, and CD8 memory on one plate. Study-level results and caveats: Because the study included a small number of donors, the genetic and exposure-history diversity represented was limited. Even with the large sequencing depth, rarefaction of the sorted-subset datasets indicated that sequencing was incomplete. Sampling was restricted to blood, and TCR repertoires in tissue are likely to differ from TCR repertoires in blood. Compared with non-shared clonotypes, the clonotypes found in all four sorted-subset donors had higher generation probabilities. When a few donors were compared, the shared fraction of clonotypes was 5% to 6.5% for naive CD4, around 4% for naive CD8, 2% to 2.5% for memory CD4, and around 0.37% for memory CD8. Based on pairwise subsampling, the degree of clonotype sharing among donors was expected to be affected by sequencing depth. Naive subsets generally had larger estimated clonotype richness than memory subsets.

Sequences SQVTM (CDR1) and ANQGSEA (CDR2) are obtained from the germline V gene. Spanning cysteine to phenylalanine, the CDR3 consists of 17 amino acids. This entry keeps only the CDR3 DNA: 51 bases, framed from base 1. At the junction V is shortened by 1 base and J by 2 bases; bases outside the gene matches: 10. Recombination linked TRBV29-1 to TRBJ2-3, with 9 bases aligning to TRBD2. Material: naive CD8+ T cells sorted from blood. The sample's cell subset or site, from its label and the paper: CD45RA+CCR7+. This clonotype was sampled from a young man in good health. The DNA is as follows: TGCAGCGTTGAAGGCAGGCTAGCGGGACAACTCACAGATACGCAGTATTTT. It codes for CSVEGRLAGQLTDTQYF.